What follows is one T cell receptor (beta chain) and its context. This specimen belongs to a study of blood T cell repertoires in COVID-19. Study-level information: The study drew acute and convalescent COVID-19 samples from the United States, Italy and Spain. In each case, the material was cDNA or gDNA derived from T cells, B-cell-depleted T cells, or PBMCs.

This CDR3 region has 16 residues. The germline V gene encodes CDR1 SGHNT and CDR2 YYREEE (reference sequence). Trimming took off 4 bases at V and 4 bases at J, with 18 bases between the two ends. Study processing details: Reference gene primer amplification gave estimated nucleated cell counts. Using immunoSEQ multiplex PCR, the repertoire was profiled, and TCRdb retains in-frame clones only, with some absent. V, J and clone size reflect that table, while D and trimming were determined from the DNA. The profile shows about 180,000 clones, about four fifths of them singletons. J is TRBJ2-1 and V is TRBV5-4; the D gene is possibly TRBD2 (6 bases). Material for sequencing was peripheral blood. This clonotype was obtained from a man aged 65 to 85 with active or convalescent COVID-19. The DNA for the CDR3 is TGTGCCAGCAGCGCCCCCGCTAGCGTCAGATACAATGAGCAGTTCTTC. This translates into CASSAPASVRYNEQFF. The variable domain in full, completed from reference TRBV5-4 and TRBJ2-1, reads ETGVTQSPTHLIKTRGQQVTLRCSSQSGHNTVSWYQQALGQGPQFIFQYYREEENGRGNFPPRFSGLQFPNYSSELNVNALELDDSALYLCASSAPASVRYNEQFFGPGTRLTVL.